This T cell receptor beta chain emerged from a study of T cell responses to AZD1222 COVID-19 vaccine listed by TCRdb under 2021. Regarding the study in general: A total of approximately 230 trial participants underwent TCR sequencing, of whom 200 to 220 received two doses of AZD1222 and 26 received two doses of the MenACWY control vaccine. Trial participants were enrolled by age into 18-55, 56-69 and 70-plus year subgroups, with roughly 160, 29 and 62 TCR-sequenced participants respectively.

The CDR3 regions of human TCRbeta chains were subjected to immunosequencing. The original methods were these. Repertoire TCRs were matched against a reference library of SARS-CoV-2-specific TCRs generated with the MIRA antigen-specificity platform. Breadth meant the fraction of unique TCRs that were SARS-CoV-2-associated, whereas depth meant the fraction of total T cells that were SARS-CoV-2-associated. Each spike-specific TCR was assigned to its reactive spike region and to a CD4 or CD8 class using the MIRA data. Log10-transformed breadth and depth values were compared by one-way ANOVA with Sidak's multiple comparisons tests. TCRdb obtained this table from immuneACCESS and retained in-frame rearrangements with V and J assigned. These tables miss some clones; where compared with another copy, unresolved V genes account for less than half of the shortfall, and the remainder is unexplained. The DNA was the basis for D and trimming; V, J and clone size are from that table. Here the sample has about 200,000 clones; approximately 90% occur a single time. Of the sample, 3% to 3.5% falls within the top ten clones.

This clone was counted between two and nine times. Its binding antigen is unknown. Base qualities are missing; no much larger clone stands one base away. Study-wide findings and limitations: In the small 56-69-year group, the increase in depth fell short of significance, most likely because of low power. After two AZD1222 doses, spike-specific TCR breadth and depth were significantly higher than at day 0 and than in MenACWY recipients. No day 14 peak-response samples were available, so repertoires were characterized only after the peak T cell response. Reportedly, close to half of the unique spike-specific TCRs recognized epitopes lying outside the regions that are mutated in the B.1.351 and B.1.1.7 variants. Participants were mostly white British, with more females than males. The authors suggested clonal diversity may have been underestimated. The whole spike protein was spanned by vaccine-associated CD4 TCRs, and dominant responses were seen in regions 160-218 and 743-854. Conclusions about previously exposed vaccinees are limited, since just a handful of AZD1222 recipients were seropositive for SARS-CoV-2 at baseline.

Sample time point, as interpreted from the label and publication: about 28 days (+/-7) after the second vaccine dose. AZD1222 recipients with second doses at about 4 weeks or about 12 weeks were pooled, because spike-specific TCR depth and breadth did not differ between schedules. The vaccinee samples were drawn from two UK trials, COV001 and COV002, one of which was a single-blind randomized controlled phase 2/3 trial testing AZD1222 (ChAdOx1 nCoV-19) in healthy adults. For TCRbeta chain sequencing, PBMC samples were collected from trial participants at day 0 and at day 28 after the second dose. The CDR3 holds 12 amino acids from the cysteine to the phenylalanine. CDR3 DNA is the only sequence kept; it has 36 bases, read in frame from the first base. Per the germline V gene, MDHEN is the CDR1 and SYDVKM is the CDR2. At the junction V is shortened by 5 bases and J by 8 bases, with 12 bases in between.

This TCR was sampled from an adult who received the AZD1222 COVID-19 vaccine. The chain is made from TRBV28 and TRBJ1-2; the D gene lacks a confident call. Sample: peripheral blood, taken 28 days after the second AZD1222 dose. For the CDR3, the sequence is CASSHGERGYTF. The sequenced DNA: TGTGCCAGCAGTCACGGGGAGCGGGGCTACACCTTC.